The clone carrying this TCR beta chain has more than one count but fewer than ten. The data were taken from a study of blood T cells in healthy people across ages. Combining a sample-barcoded 5' primer with a J-beta primer mix, a second PCR ran for roughly 7 to 12 cycles. One entry per CDR3 protein, called by TCRdb with MiXCR from the 5' RACE reads. The sample has around 820,000 distinct CDR3 sequences, just under 25% seen once. These data also featured in a second study, about T cells of mothers and their children. As that study records: Donors comprised a few healthy Caucasian mothers plus their six children.

Source material: blood. This clonotype originated in a boy between 10 and 17 years old in good health.

The CDR3 protein is CSVVQRSSGANVLTF. CDR3 bases: TGCAGCGTTGTTCAGCGGAGCTCTGGGGCCAACGTCCTGACTTTC. This chain uses TRBV29-1 with TRBJ2-6; tentatively, D is TRBD2 (5 bases). This CDR3 contains 15 residues. V gave up 4 bases and J gave up 0 bases, with 10 bases separating them. Germline V gene data show CDR1 as SQVTM and CDR2 as ANQGSEA.